The clone carrying this T cell receptor (beta chain) was seen only a few times. The antigen is unknown. The sequenced template was cDNA made from the entire isolated RNA. Only in-frame clones appear in the TCRdb table, and some are missing; sequencing was by immunoSEQ multiplex PCR. The data show about 360,000 clones, roughly 12% seen once. These data come from a study of beta chain features in type 1 diabetes. Study in general: Across the samples, roughly 98 million sorted cells were examined in total. Overall study results and limits: More deletions and fewer insertions at VDJ junctions were seen in type 1 diabetes patients.

A heparinised blood draw that averaged approximately 120 mL was obtained once from each donor. The length of the CDR3 is 12 residues. The V end lost 2 bases, the J end lost 5 bases, and 9 bases lay between the germline ends. Germline-derived CDR1 and CDR2 are GTSNPN and SVGIG (reference sequence). The chain joins TRBV30 to TRBJ2-5; no clear D gene. The specimen was naive CD4+ T cells from blood. This receptor was taken from a young man in good health. The CDR3 spells CAWSSQRETQYF. The CDR3 DNA is TGTGCCTGGAGTTCCCAGAGGGAGACCCAGTACTTC. Looking up the rest from reference TRBV30 and TRBJ2-5 gives the full variable domain: SQTIHQWPATLVQPVGSPLSLECTVEGTSNPNLYWYRQAAGRGLQLLFYSVGIGQISSEVPQNLSASRPQDRQFILSSKKLLLSDSGFYLCAWSSQRETQYFGPGTRLLVL.